This TCR beta chain is from a study of graft-versus-host responses after intestinal transplantation (dated by TCRdb to the early 2020s). At the level of the whole study: The transplants that recipients got were multivisceral, liver-intestinal, or isolated intestinal. Every recipient was given anti-thymocyte globulin induction, followed by around three years of maintenance tacrolimus and steroids. Bulk TCR-beta CDR3 sequencing was used to track graft-versus-host and host-versus-graft alloreactive T cell clones in the graft, circulation and bone marrow after intestinal transplantation. Alloreactive clones were identified by sequencing pre-transplant mixed lymphocyte reaction products and comparing these products with unstimulated pre-transplant donor and recipient T cells. A cohort of more than 20 intestinal transplant recipients, including one retransplant, was enrolled, and a few patients lacking pretransplant specimens were excluded. A peak of at least 4% donor T cells among recipient peripheral blood mononuclear cells was the definition used for donor T cell macrochimerism. Rather than going through the commercial service, samples from three later patients were sequenced in-house on an Illumina MiSeq and processed with MiXCR. Study-level results and caveats: Patients with donor T cell macrochimerism had high GvH to HvG T cell clonal ratios in their allografts. The conclusions were limited by the relatively low number and heterogeneity of the intestinal transplant patients. Early after transplant, peak levels of circulating GvH clones were associated with declines in HvG clones. GvH clones were detected in recipient bone marrow, and some appeared earlier in ileal mucosa or blood, consistent with an intestinal mucosal origin.

In the first month after transplant, blood samples were collected up to 4 times, and after that at least monthly when available. The CDR3 numbers 14 residues from cysteine through phenylalanine. CDR3 DNA only is kept here, 42 bases in frame from base 1. The germline V gene (reference sequence) specifies SGHKS as CDR1 and YYEKEE as CDR2. V and J are trimmed by 2 bases and 5 bases, and the gene matches miss 5 bases of the junction. The method behind the library was the immunoSEQ multiplex PCR assay. For most patients, high-throughput TCR-beta CDR3 sequencing of genomic DNA was performed by Adaptive Biotechnologies. On the study's bioinformatics: Adaptive's ImmunoSEQ software was the source of the TCR sequencing data for over 15 patients, while three other patients were processed with MiXCR and VDJtools. CDR3 nucleotide sequences shared between donor and recipient were removed because their origin could not be assigned. To count as alloreactive, a clone needed at least 2-fold expansion over unstimulated cells and a minimum CFSE-low frequency of 0.002% (template counts) or 0.001% (read counts). A clone was considered mappable if detected in the sequenced pre-transplant spleen, lymph node, or MLR CFSE-low populations of the donor or recipient. Cumulative frequency of alloreactive clones was calculated as a percentage of all sequences weighted by copy number. In TCRdb, the immuneACCESS table is reduced to in-frame sequences with V and J assigned. These tables do not hold every clone; where another copy was compared, an unresolved V gene accounts for under half, and the others remain unexplained. The V and J calls and clone size come from that table; D and trimming were worked out from the DNA. This sample gives around 28,000 clones in total; less than 90% of them show up just once. 1% to 1.3% of the sample lies in the top ten.

As concerns this clone: This receptor's antigen is unknown. Base-call qualities are not available, and no considerably larger clone is one nucleotide away.

The V and J genes are TRBV5-5 and TRBJ1-1; TRBD1 aligns with 8 central bases. The sequencing here drew on PBMCs, taken 28 days after intestinal transplant. This sequence was found in a human patient who received an intestinal transplant, so some T cells may come from the graft donor. The CDR3 region reads CASSFQGAGTEAFF. The nucleotides read TGTGCCAGCAGCTTCCAGGGGGCGGGAACTGAAGCTTTCTTT.